This T cell receptor beta chain stems from a study of T-cell memory formation after mild COVID-19. In the study overall: Clusters were largely donor specific.

Each CDR3 protein gets one entry after TCRdb re-called the 5' RACE reads with MiXCR. The table has around 530,000 distinct CDR3 sequences, about 20% seen once; the top ten hold roughly 8.3%. This clonotype was seen more than once but under ten times. Its antigen is undetermined. V dropped 4 bases and J dropped 6 bases, with 13 bases sitting between them. The CDR3 contains 13 residues. Study-wide findings and caveats: Clones which contracted sat mainly in CM and EM if CD4+, and in EMRA if CD8+. Later expanders leaned CD4+, whereas day 15 to 85 contracting clones were balanced CD4/CD8. Memory sampled before infection contained some responding clones, suggesting cross-reactive memory joined.

The source of this sequence is an adult woman who had mild COVID-19 (a few samples of this study predate the infection). Cell type and time point are not known. The sequenced sample consisted of PBMCs or a T cell subset sorted from them (not recorded which). The gene calls are TRBV12-3 or TRBV12-4 and TRBJ2-7, with D perhaps matching TRBD2 (5 bases). The CDR3 protein is CASSSLLEGEQYF. For the CDR3, the DNA is TGTGCCAGCAGTTCCCTTCTCGAGGGCGAGCAGTACTTC.